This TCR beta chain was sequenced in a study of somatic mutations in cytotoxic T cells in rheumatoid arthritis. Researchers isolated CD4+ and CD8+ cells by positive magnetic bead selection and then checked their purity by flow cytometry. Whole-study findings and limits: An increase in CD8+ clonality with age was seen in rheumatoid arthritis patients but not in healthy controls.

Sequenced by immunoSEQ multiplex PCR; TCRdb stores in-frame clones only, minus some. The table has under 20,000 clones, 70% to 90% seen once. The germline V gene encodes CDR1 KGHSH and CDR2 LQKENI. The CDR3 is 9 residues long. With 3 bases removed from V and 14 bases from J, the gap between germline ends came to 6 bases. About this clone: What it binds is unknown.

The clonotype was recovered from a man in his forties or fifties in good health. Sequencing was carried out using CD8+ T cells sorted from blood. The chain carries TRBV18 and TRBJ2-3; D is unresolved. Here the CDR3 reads CASSPPRYF. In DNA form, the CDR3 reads TGTGCCAGCTCACCGCCTCGGTATTTT.